The present T cell receptor beta chain was sequenced within a study of blood T cell repertoires in COVID-19. The overall study: Acute-phase and convalescent COVID-19 samples originated in the United States, Italy and Spain. In each case, the material was cDNA or gDNA derived from T cells, B-cell-depleted T cells, or PBMCs.

CDR1 is MNHEY, CDR2 SVGEGT, per germline. Trimming cost V 6 bases and J 4 bases, with 20 bases left between them. This CDR3 is built from 16 residues. As handled by the study authors: It was from reference gene primer amplification that nucleated cell counts were estimated. Method: immunoSEQ multiplex PCR; TCRdb's copy keeps in-frame clones and lacks some. That table is the source of V, J and clone size, and D and trimming were worked out from the DNA. The data hold under 200,000 clones, with 80% to 90% observed a single time. Source material: peripheral blood. The clonotype originates from a man aged 25-40 years with active or convalescent COVID-19. The rearrangement links TRBV6-2 or TRBV6-3 to TRBJ2-3; a possible D gene is TRBD1 (6 bases). CDR3 sequence: CASSTIQGRVSDTQYF. The CDR3 DNA sequence: TGTGCCAGCAGCACAATACAGGGTCGGGTTTCAGATACGCAGTATTTT.